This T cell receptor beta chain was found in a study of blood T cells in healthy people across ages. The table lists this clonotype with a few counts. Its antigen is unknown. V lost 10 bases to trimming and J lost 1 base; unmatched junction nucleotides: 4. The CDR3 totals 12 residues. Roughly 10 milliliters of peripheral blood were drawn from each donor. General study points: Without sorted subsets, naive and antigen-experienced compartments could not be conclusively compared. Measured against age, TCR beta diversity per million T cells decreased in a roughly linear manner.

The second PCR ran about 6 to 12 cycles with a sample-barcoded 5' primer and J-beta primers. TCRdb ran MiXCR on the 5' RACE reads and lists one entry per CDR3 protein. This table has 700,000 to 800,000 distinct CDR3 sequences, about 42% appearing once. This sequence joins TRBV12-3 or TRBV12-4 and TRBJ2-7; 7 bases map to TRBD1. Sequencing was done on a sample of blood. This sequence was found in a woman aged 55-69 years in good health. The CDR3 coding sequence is TGTGCCATCCAGGGACAGTCCTACGAGCAGTACTTC. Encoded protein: CAIQGQSYEQYF.